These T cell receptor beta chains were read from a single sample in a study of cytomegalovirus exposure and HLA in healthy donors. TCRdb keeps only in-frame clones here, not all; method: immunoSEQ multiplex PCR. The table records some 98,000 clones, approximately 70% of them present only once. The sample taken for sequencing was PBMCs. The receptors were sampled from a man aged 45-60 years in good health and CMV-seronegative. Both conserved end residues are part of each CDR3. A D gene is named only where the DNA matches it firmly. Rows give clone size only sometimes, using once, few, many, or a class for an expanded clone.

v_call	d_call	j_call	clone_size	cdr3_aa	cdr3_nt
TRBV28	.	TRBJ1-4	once	CASRPTGLTNEKLFF	TGTGCCAGCAGACCAACAGGGTTAACTAATGAAAAACTGTTTTTT
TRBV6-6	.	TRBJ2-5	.	CASSYMLAGGQETQYF	TGTGCCAGCAGTTACATGCTAGCCGGGGGACAAGAGACCCAGTACTTC
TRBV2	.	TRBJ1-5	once	CASRPRQNQPQHF	TGTGCCAGCAGGCCGAGACAGAATCAGCCCCAGCATTTT
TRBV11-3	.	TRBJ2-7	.	CASSLYTLYLYEQYF	TGTGCCAGCAGCTTATACACCTTATACCTCTACGAGCAGTACTTC
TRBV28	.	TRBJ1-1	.	CASSYRVGDTEAFF	TGTGCCAGCAGTTACAGGGTGGGAGACACTGAAGCTTTCTTT
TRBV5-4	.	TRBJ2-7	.	CASSLLRTEEQYF	TGTGCCAGCAGCTTGCTGCGCACGGAGGAGCAGTACTTC
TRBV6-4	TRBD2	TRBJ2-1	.	CASSAQGTSGANEQFF	TGTGCCAGCAGTGCCCAAGGGACTAGCGGGGCCAATGAGCAGTTCTTC
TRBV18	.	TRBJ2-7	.	CASSPGRETYEQYF	TGTGCCAGCTCACCCGGACGGGAGACCTACGAGCAGTACTTC
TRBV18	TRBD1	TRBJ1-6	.	CASSYVGDSSNSPLHF	TGTGCCAGCTCCTATGTTGGGGACAGCAGTAATTCACCCCTCCACTTT
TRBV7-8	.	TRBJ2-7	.	CASSPDPGLPYEQYF	TGTGCCAGCAGCCCAGACCCGGGACTCCCCTACGAGCAGTACTTC
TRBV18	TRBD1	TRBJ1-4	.	CASSQGTGGIGATNEKLFF	TGTGCCAGCTCCCAGGGGACAGGGGGCATAGGTGCAACTAATGAAAAACTGTTTTTT